This T cell receptor (beta chain) was sequenced during a study of blood T cell repertoires in COVID-19. Across the whole study: Samples of COVID-19 (acute and convalescent) were obtained from the United States, Italy and Spain.

V dropped 0 bases and J dropped 0; count of bases not matched to a gene: 1. Germline V gene lookup returns CDR1 SGHRS and CDR2 YFSETQ. The CDR3 length is 15 residues. This clone showed up just a few times. The data were produced by immunoSEQ multiplex PCR, yet TCRdb's version contains in-frame clones alone and is incomplete. This table has around 110,000 clones, over 80% appearing once. Sequencing input: peripheral blood. This sequence originates from a man aged 30 to 39 with acute or convalescent COVID-19. The rearrangement joins TRBV5-1 to TRBJ2-3; 7 bases line up with TRBD2. The CDR3 bases are TGCGCCAGCAGCTTGGCGCGGGAGAGCACAGATACGCAGTATTTT. Translating it yields CASSLARESTDTQYF.